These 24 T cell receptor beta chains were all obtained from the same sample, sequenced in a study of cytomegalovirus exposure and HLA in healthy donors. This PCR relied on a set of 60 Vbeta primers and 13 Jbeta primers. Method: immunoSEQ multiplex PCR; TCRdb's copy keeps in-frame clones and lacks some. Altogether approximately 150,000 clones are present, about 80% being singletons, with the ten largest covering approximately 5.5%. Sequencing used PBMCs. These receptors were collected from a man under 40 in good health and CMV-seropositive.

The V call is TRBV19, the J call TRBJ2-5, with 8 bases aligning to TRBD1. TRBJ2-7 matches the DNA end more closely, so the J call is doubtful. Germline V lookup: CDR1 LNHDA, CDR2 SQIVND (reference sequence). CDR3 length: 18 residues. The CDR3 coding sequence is TGTGCCAGTAGTTTCTTACCCGGGACAGGCAAAAGGTCTAACGAGCAGTACTTC. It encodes CASSFLPGTGKRSNEQYF.

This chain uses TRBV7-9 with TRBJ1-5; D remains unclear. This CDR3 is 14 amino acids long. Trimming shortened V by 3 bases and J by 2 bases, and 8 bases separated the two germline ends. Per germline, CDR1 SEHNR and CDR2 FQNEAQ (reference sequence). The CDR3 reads CASSFSEGNQPQHF. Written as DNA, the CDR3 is TGTGCCAGCAGCTTCTCCGAGGGCAATCAGCCCCAGCATTTT.

The DNA of the CDR3 is TGTGCCAGCAGACCAAGCGGGAGGGCCGGAGAGACCCAGTACTTC. It specifies CASRPSGRAGETQYF. This chain joins TRBV6-6 and TRBJ2-5; 10 positions match TRBD2. Germline V gene lookup returns CDR1 MNHNY and CDR2 SVGAGI (reference sequence). V trimming: 6 bases; J trimming: 4 bases; junction bases outside the gene matches: 8. The CDR3 loop spans 15 amino acids.

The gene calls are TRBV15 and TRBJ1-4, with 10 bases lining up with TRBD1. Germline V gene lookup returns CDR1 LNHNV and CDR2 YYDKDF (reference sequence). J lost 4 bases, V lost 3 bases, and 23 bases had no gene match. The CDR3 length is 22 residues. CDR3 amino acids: CATSSQDRGALVPGDFNEKLFF. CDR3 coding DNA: TGTGCCACCAGCAGCCAGGACAGGGGGGCACTCGTTCCTGGGGACTTTAATGAAAAACTGTTTTTT.

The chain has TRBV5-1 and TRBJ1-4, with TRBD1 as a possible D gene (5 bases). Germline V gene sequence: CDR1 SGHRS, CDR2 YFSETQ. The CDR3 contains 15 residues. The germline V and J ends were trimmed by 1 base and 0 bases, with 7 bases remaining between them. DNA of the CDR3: TGCGCCAGCAGCTTGACGGGGGCAACTAATGAAAAACTGTTTTTT. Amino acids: CASSLTGATNEKLFF.

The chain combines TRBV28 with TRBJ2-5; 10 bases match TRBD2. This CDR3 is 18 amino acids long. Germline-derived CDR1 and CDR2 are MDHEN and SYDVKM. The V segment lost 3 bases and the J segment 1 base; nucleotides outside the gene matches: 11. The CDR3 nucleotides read TGTGCCAGCAGTTTTGAATCTAGCGGGAGACCCACCCAAGAGACCCAGTACTTC. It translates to CASSFESSGRPTQETQYF.

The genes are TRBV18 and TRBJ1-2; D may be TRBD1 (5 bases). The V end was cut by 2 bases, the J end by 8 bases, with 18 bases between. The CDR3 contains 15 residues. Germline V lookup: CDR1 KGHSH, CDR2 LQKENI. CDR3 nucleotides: TGTGCCAGCTCACCAACTCAGGGTTTTAGGGGAGGCTACACCTTC. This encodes CASSPTQGFRGGYTF.

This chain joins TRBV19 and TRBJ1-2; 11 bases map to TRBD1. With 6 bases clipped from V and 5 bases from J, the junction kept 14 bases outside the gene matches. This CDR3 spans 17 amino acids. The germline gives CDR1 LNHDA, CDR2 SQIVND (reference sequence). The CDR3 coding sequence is TGTGCCAGTAGGTCCTGGACAGGGGGCGTTGGGAGGTATGGCTACACCTTC. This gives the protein CASRSWTGGVGRYGYTF.

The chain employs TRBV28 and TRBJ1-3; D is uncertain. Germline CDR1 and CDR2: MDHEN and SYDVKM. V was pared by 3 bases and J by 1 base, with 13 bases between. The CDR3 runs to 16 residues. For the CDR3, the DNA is TGTGCCAGCAGTTTGGCTGGATCCGGGTCTGGAAACACCATATATTTT. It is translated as CASSLAGSGSGNTIYF.

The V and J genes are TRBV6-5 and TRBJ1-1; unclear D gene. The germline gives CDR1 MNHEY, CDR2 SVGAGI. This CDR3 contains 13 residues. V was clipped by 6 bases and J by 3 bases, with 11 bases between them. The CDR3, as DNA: TGTGCCAGCAGCCCCGACACCTACACTGAAGCTTTCTTT. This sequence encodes CASSPDTYTEAFF.

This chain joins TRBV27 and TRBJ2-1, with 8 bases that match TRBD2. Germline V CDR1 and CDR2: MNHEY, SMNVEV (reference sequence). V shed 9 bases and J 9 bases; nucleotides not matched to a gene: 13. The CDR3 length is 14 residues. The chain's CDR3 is CASLPGLVMLEQFF. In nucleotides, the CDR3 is TGTGCCAGTCTACCGGGACTAGTTATGCTTGAGCAGTTCTTC.

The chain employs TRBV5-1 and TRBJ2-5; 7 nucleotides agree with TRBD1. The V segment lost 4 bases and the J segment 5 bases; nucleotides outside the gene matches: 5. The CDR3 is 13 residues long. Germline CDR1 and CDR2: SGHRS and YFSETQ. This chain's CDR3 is CASSQTGWETQYF. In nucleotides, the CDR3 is TGCGCCAGCAGCCAGACAGGGTGGGAGACCCAGTACTTC.

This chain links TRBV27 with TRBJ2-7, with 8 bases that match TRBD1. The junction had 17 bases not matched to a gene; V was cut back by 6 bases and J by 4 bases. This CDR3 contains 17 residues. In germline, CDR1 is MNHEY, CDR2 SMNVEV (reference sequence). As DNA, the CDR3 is TGTGCCAGCAGCCCAAACAGGTTCCGGACAGGGATTTACGAGCAGTACTTC. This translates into CASSPNRFRTGIYEQYF.

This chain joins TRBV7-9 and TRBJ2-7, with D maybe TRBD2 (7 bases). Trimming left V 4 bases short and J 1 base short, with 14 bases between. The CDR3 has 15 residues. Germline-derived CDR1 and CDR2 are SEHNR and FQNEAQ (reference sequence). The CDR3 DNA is TGTGCCAGCAGCTGGGGGAGGGGGGGGTCCTACGAGCAGTACTTC. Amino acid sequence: CASSWGRGGSYEQYF.

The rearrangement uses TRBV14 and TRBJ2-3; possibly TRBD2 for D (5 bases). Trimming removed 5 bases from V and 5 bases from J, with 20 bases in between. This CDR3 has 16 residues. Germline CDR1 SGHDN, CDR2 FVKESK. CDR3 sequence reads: CASSSLLWGDGDTQYF. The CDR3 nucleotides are TGTGCCAGCAGCTCCTTATTATGGGGAGACGGAGATACGCAGTATTTT.

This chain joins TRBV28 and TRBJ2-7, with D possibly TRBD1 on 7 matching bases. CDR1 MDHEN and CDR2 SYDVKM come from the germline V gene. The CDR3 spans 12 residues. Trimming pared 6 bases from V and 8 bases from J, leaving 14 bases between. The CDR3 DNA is TGTGCCAGCAGCGGGGGACAGTTCCAGCAGTACTTC. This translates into CASSGGQFQQYF.

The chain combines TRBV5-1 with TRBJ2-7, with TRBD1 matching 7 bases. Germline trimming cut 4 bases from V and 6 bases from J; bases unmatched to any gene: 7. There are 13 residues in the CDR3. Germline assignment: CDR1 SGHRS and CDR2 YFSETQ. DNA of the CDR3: TGCGCCAGCAGCCGCCAGGGGGACGGCGAGCAGTACTTC. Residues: CASSRQGDGEQYF. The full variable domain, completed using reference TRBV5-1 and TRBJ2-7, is KAGVTQTPRYLIKTRGQQVTLSCSPISGHRSVSWYQQTPGQGLQFLFEYFSETQRNKGNFPGRFSGRQFSNSRSEMNVSTLELGDSALYLCASSRQGDGEQYFGPGTRLTVT.

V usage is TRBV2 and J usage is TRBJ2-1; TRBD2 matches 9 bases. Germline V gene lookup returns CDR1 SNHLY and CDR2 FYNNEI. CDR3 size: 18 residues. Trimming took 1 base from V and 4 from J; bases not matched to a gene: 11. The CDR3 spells CASSEGTVSGSMYNEQFF. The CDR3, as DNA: TGTGCCAGCAGTGAAGGGACAGTTAGCGGGAGTATGTACAATGAGCAGTTCTTC.

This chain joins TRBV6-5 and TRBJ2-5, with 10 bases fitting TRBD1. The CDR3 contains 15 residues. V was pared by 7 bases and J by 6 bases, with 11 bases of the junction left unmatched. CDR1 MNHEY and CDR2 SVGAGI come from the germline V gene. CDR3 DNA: TGTGCCAGCACACAGACAGGGGGCGCAGCGAAGACCCAGTACTTC. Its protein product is CASTQTGGAAKTQYF.

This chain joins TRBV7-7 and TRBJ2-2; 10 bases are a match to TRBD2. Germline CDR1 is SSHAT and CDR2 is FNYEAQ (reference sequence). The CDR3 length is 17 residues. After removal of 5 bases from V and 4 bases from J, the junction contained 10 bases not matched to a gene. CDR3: CASSPLAGAFGTGELFF. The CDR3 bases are TGTGCCAGCAGCCCTCTAGCGGGGGCCTTCGGCACCGGGGAGCTGTTTTTT.

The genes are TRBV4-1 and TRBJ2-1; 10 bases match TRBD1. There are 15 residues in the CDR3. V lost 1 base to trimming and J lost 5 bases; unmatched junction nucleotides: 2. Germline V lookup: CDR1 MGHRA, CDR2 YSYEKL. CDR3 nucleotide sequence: TGCGCCAGCAGCCAAGGACAGGGGGCCGACAATGAGCAGTTCTTC. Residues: CASSQGQGADNEQFF.

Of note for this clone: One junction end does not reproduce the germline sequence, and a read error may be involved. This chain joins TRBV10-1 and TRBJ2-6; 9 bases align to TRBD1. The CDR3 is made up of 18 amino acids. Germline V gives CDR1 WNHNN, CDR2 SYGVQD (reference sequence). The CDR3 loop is CATRTGTGPNSGANGLTF. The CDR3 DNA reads TGCGCCACCCGGACCGGGACAGGGCCTAACTCTGGGGCCAACGGCCTGACTTTC.

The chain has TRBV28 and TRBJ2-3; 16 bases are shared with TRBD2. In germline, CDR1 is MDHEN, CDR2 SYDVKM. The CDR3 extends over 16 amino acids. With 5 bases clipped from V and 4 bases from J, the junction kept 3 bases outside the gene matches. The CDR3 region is CASSGTSGREADTQYF. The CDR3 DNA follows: TGTGCCAGCAGTGGGACTAGCGGGAGGGAAGCAGATACGCAGTATTTT.

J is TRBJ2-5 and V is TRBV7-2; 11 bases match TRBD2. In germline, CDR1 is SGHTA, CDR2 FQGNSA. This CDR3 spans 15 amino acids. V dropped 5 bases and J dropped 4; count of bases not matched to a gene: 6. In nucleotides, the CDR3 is TGTGCCAGCAGCCCACGACTAGCGGGGAGAGAGACCCAGTACTTC. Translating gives CASSPRLAGRETQYF.